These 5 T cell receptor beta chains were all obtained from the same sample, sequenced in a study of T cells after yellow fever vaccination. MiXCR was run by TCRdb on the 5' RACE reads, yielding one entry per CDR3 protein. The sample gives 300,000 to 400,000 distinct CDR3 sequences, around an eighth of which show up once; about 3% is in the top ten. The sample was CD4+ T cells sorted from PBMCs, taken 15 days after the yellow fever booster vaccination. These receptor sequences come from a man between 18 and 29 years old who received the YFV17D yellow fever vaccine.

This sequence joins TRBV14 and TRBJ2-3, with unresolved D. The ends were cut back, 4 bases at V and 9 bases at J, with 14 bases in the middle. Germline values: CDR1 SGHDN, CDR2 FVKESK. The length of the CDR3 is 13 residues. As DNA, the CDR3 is TGTGCCAGCAGCCCCCCTTCAGACGTAACGCAGTATTTT. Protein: CASSPPSDVTQYF.

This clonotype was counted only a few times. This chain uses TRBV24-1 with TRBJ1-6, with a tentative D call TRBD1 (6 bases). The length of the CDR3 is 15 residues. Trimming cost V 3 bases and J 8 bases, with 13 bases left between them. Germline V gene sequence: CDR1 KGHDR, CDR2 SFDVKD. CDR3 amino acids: CATSDGTRLDSPLHF. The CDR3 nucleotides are TGTGCCACCAGTGATGGGACAAGGTTGGATTCACCCCTCCACTTT.

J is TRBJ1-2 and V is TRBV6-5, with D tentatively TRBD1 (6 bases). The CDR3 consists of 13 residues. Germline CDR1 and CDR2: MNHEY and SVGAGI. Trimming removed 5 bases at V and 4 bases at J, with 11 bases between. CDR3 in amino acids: CASSPGDTYGYTF. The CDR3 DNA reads TGTGCCAGCAGTCCCGGGGACACCTATGGCTACACCTTC.

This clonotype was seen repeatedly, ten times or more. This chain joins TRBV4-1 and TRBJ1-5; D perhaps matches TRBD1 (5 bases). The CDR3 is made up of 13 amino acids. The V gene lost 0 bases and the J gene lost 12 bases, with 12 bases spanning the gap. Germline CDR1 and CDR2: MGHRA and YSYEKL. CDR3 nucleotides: TGCGCCAGCAGCCAAGAAGGGGCAGGGAGCCAGCATTTT. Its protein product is CASSQEGAGSQHF.

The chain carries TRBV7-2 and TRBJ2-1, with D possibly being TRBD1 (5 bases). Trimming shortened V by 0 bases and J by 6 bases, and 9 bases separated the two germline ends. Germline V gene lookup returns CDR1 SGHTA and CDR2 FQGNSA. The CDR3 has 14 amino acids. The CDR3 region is CASSLAQASNEQFF. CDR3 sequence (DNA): TGTGCCAGCAGCTTAGCACAGGCGAGCAATGAGCAGTTCTTC.